The clone carrying this TCR beta chain was picked up a small number of times. The antigen remains undetermined. The data stem from a study of OX40 agonist ivuxolimab in advanced cancers. Study in general: Eligibility admitted prior anti-PD-1, anti-PD-L1 or anti-CTLA-4 therapy; about 40% had some.

Autoimmune disease history or systemic immunosuppression disqualified patients. Germline V lookup: CDR1 SGHAT, CDR2 FQNNGV. Trimming stripped 2 bases from V and 0 bases from J, with 7 bases between. The CDR3 is made up of 14 amino acids. Clones were sequenced by immunoSEQ multiplex PCR, and TCRdb holds only the in-frame ones, with some missing. The sample consists of over 80,000 clones, 80% to 90% of them appearing once. Points from the study as a whole: Also present in some nonresponders was a low level of normalized T-cell clonal expansion.

The genes are TRBV11-2 and TRBJ1-2; tentative D call: TRBD1 (5 bases). The receptor comes from an adult with an advanced solid tumor such as melanoma, head and neck, liver or kidney cancer. The sequencing here drew on CD4+ or CD8+ T cells sorted from blood, taken in a trial of the OX40 agonist ivuxolimab. In DNA form, the CDR3 reads TGTGCCAGCAGCTTAAGCAGGGCTAACTATGGCTACACCTTC. Translating gives CASSLSRANYGYTF.